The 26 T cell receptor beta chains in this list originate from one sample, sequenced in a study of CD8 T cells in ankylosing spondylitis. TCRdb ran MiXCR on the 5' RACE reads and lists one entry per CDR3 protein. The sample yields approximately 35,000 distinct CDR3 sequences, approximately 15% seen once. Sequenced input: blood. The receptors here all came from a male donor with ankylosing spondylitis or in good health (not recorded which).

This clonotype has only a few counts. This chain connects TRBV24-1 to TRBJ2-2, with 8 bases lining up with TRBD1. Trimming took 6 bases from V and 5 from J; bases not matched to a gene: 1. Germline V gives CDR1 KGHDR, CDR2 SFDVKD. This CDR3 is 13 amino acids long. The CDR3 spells CATSWDRTGELFF. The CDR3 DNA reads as TGTGCCACCAGTTGGGACAGGACCGGGGAGCTGTTTTTT.

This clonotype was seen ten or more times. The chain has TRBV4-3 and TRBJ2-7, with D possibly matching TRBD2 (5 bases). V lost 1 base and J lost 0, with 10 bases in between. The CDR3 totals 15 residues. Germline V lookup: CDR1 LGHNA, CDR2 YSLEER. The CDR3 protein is CASSQGTGSSYEQYF. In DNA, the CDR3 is TGCGCCAGCAGCCAAGGGACTGGGAGCTCCTACGAGCAGTACTTC.

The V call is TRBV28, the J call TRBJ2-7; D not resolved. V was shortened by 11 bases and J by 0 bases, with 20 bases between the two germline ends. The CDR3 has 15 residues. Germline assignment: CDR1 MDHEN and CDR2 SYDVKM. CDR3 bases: TGTGCCCGGTCAATGGGCTCCTGCACCTCCTACGAGCAGTACTTC. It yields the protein CARSMGSCTSYEQYF.

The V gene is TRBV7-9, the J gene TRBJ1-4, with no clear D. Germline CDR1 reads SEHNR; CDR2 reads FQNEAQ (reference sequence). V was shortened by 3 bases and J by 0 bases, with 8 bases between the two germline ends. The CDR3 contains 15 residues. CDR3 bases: TGTGCCAGCAGCTTTCCCGGAGCAACTAATGAAAAACTGTTTTTT. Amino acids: CASSFPGATNEKLFF.

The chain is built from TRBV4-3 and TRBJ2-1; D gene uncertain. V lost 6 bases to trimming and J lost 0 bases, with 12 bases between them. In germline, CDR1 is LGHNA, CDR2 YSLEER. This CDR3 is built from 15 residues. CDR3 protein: CASSRDQSSYNEQFF. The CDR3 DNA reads TGCGCCAGCAGTCGAGACCAGAGCTCCTACAATGAGCAGTTCTTC.

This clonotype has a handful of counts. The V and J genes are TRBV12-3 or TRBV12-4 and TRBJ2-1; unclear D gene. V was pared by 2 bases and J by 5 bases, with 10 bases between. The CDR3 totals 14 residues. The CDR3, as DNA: TGTGCCAGCAGTTTAACGACCTTTAACAATGAGCAGTTCTTC. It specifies CASSLTTFNNEQFF.

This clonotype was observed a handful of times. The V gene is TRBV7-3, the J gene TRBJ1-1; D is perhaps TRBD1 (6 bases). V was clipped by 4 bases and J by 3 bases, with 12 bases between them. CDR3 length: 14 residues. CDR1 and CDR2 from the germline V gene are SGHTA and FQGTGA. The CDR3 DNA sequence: TGTGCCAGCAGCTCAGAAGGGGGGTACACTGAAGCTTTCTTT. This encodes CASSSEGGYTEAFF.

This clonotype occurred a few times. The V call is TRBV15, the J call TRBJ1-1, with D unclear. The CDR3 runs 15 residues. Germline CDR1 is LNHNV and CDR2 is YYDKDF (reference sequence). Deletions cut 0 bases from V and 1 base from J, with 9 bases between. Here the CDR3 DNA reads TGTGCCACCAGCAGAGATAGTGGCAGGAACACTGAAGCTTTCTTT. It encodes CATSRDSGRNTEAFF.

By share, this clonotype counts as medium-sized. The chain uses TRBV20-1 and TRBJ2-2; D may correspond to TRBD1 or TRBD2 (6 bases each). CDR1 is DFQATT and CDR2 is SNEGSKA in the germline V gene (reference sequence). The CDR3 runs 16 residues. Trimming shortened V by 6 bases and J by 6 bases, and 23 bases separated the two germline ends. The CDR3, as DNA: TGCAGTGCCCCGAGGGGGGACCTGGGGTATTCCGGGGAGCTGTTTTTT. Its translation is CSAPRGDLGYSGELFF.

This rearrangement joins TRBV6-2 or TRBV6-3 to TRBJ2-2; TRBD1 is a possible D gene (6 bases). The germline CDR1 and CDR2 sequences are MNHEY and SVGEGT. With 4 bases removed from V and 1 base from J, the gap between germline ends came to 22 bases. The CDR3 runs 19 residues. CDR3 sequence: CASSSYGTPTHLNTGELFF. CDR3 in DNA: TGTGCCAGCAGTTCCTACGGGACACCGACTCACTTGAACACCGGGGAGCTGTTTTTT.

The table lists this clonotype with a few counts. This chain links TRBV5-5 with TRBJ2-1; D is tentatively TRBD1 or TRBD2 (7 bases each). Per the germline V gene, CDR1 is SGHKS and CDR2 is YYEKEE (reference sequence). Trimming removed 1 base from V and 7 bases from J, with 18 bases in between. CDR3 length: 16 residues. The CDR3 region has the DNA TGTGCCAGCAGCTTGTTGGGAGGGGGCGCCCCGAATGAGCAGTTCTTC. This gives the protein CASSLLGGGAPNEQFF. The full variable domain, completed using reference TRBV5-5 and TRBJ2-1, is DAGVTQSPTHLIKTRGQQVTLRCSPISGHKSVSWYQQVLGQGPQFIFQYYEKEERGRGNFPDRFSARQFPNYSSELNVNALLLGDSALYLCASSLLGGGAPNEQFFGPGTRLTVL.

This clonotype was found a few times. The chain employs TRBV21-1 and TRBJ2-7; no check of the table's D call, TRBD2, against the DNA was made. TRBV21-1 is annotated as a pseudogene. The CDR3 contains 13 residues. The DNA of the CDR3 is TGTGCCAGCAGCAAAGTCTGGGAGTACGAGCAGTACGTC. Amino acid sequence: CASSKVWEYEQYV.

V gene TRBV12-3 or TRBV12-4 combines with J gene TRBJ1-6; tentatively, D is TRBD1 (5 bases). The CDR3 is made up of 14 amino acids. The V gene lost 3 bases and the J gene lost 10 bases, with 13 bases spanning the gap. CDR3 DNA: TGTGCCAGCAGTTTTTGGGGGACGGGGTCACCCCTCCACTTT. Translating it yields CASSFWGTGSPLHF.

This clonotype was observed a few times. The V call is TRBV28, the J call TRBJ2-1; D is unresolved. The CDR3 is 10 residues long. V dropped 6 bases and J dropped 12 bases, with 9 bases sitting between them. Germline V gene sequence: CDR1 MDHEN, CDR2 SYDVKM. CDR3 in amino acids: CASRGIGQFF. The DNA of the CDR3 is TGTGCCAGCAGGGGGATTGGGCAGTTCTTC. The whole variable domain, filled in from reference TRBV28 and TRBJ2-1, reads DVKVTQSSRYLVKRTGEKVFLECVQDMDHENMFWYRQDPGLGLRLIYFSYDVKMKEKGDIPEGYSVSREKKERFSLILESASTNQTSMYLCASRGIGQFFGPGTRLTVL.

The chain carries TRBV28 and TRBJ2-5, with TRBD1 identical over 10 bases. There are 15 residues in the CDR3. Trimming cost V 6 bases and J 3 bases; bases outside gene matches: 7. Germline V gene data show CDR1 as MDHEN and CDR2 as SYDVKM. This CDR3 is CASSSPTGGKETQYF. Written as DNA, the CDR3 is TGTGCCAGCAGCTCCCCGACAGGGGGCAAAGAGACCCAGTACTTC.

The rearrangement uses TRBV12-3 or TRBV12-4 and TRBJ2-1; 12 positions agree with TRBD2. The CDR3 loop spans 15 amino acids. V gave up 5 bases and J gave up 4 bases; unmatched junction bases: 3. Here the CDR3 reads CASSVGTSGYNEQFF. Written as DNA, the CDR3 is TGTGCCAGCAGTGTCGGGACTAGCGGGTACAATGAGCAGTTCTTC.

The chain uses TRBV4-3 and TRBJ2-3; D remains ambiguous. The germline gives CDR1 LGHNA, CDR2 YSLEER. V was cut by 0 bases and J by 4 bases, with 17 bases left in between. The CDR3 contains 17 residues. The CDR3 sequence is CASSQDSVYQQADTQYF. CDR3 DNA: TGCGCCAGCAGCCAAGATTCAGTGTATCAGCAGGCAGATACGCAGTATTTT.

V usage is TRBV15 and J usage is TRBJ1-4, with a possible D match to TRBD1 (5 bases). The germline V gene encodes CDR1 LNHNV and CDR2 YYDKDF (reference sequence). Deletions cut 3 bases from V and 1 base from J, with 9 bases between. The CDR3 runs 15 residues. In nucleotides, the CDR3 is TGTGCCACCAGCAGCCCAGGGTTAACTAATGAAAAACTGTTTTTT. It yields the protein CATSSPGLTNEKLFF.

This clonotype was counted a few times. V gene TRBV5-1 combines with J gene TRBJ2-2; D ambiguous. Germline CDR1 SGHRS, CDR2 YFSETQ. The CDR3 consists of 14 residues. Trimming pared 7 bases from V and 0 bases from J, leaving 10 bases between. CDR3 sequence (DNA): TGCGCCAGCCAGAACCGTGCGAACACCGGGGAGCTGTTTTTT. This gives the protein CASQNRANTGELFF.

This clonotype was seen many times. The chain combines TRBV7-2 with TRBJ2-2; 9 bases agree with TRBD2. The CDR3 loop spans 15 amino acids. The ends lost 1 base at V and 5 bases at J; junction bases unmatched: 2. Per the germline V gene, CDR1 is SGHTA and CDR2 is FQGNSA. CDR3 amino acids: CASSLVAGGTGELFF. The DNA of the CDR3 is TGTGCCAGCAGCTTAGTCGCGGGGGGGACCGGGGAGCTGTTTTTT.

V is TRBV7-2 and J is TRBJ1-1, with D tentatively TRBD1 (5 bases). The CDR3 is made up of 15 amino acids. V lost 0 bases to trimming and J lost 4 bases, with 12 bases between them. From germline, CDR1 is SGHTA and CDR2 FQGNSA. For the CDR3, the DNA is TGTGCCAGCAGCTTAGCGGGAGGGGCGACCACTGAAGCTTTCTTT. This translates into CASSLAGGATTEAFF.

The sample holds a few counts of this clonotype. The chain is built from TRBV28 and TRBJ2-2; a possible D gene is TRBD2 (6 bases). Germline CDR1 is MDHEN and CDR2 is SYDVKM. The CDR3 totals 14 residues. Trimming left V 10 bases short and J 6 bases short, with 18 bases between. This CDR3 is CAIASETLPGELFF. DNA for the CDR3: TGTGCCATCGCTAGCGAAACCTTGCCCGGGGAGCTGTTTTTT.

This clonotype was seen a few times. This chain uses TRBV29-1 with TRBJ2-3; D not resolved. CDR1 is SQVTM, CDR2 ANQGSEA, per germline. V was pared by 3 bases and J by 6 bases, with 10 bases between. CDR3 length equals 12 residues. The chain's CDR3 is CSVEGTGDTQYF. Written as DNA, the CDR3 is TGCAGCGTTGAGGGAACTGGGGATACGCAGTATTTT.

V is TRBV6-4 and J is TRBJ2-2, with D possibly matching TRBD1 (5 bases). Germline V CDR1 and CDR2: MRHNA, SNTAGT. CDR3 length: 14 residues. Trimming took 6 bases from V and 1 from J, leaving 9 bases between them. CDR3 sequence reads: CASSVGQNTGELFF. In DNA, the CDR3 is TGTGCCAGCAGCGTCGGACAGAACACCGGGGAGCTGTTTTTT.

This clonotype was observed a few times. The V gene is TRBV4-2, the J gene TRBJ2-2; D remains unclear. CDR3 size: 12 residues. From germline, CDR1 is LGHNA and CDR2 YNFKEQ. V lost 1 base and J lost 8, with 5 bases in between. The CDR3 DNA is TGTGCCAGCAGCCAAGGGAGAGGGGAGCTGTTTTTT. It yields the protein CASSQGRGELFF.

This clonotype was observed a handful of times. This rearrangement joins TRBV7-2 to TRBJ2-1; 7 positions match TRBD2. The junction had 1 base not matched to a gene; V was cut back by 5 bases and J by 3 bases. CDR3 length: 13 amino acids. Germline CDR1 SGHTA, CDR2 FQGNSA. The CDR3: CASSPGGYNEQFF. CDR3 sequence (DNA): TGTGCCAGCAGCCCGGGGGGCTACAATGAGCAGTTCTTC.